A single sample gave rise to the 20 T cell receptor beta chains below, sequenced in a study of T cell responses to AZD1222 COVID-19 vaccine. TCRdb keeps only in-frame clones here, not all; method: immunoSEQ multiplex PCR. The sample records over 30,000 clones, roughly 85% being singletons. Sample: peripheral blood, taken 28 days after the second dose of the MenACWY control vaccine. These TCRs come from an adult who received the MenACWY meningococcal vaccine as a control.

The genes are TRBV2 and TRBJ1-5; TRBD1 agrees at 10 bases. The CDR3 loop spans 17 amino acids. CDR1 SNHLY and CDR2 FYNNEI come from the germline V gene. With 3 bases clipped from V and 2 bases from J, the junction kept 7 bases outside the gene matches. The CDR3 protein is CASSEGQGYRGNQPQHF. For the CDR3, the DNA is TGTGCCAGCAGTGAGGGACAGGGGTATCGTGGCAATCAGCCCCAGCATTTT.

The rearrangement uses TRBV27 and TRBJ2-2; TRBD2 is a possible D gene (8 bases). V was shortened by 6 bases and J by 7 bases, with 24 bases between the two germline ends. The CDR3 spans 17 residues. CDR1 MNHEY and CDR2 SMNVEV come from the germline V gene (reference sequence). The CDR3 protein is CASRRQGLVDGGGELFF. CDR3 nucleotides: TGTGCCAGCAGGCGACAGGGACTAGTCGACGGGGGCGGGGAGCTGTTTTTT.

This chain uses TRBV4-1 with TRBJ2-7, with 7 nucleotides matching TRBD1. V trimming: 2 bases; J trimming: 0 bases; junction bases outside the gene matches: 4. Per the germline V gene, CDR1 is MGHRA and CDR2 is YSYEKL. The CDR3 totals 15 residues. CDR3 nucleotide sequence: TGCGCCAGCAGCCAAAGGGACAGAGACTCCTACGAGCAGTACTTC. Protein: CASSQRDRDSYEQYF.

The chain links TRBV9 to TRBJ2-7, with 8 bases lining up with TRBD1. Germline assignment: CDR1 SGDLS and CDR2 YYNGEE. With 4 bases clipped from V and 6 bases from J, the junction kept 9 bases outside the gene matches. CDR3 length: 14 amino acids. The CDR3 DNA is TGTGCCAGCAGCCTACAGGGGGGCGCGGGCGAGCAGTACTTC. Protein sequence: CASSLQGGAGEQYF.

This chain connects TRBV7-9 to TRBJ2-1; 12 nucleotides align to TRBD2. Germline V gives CDR1 SEHNR, CDR2 FQNEAQ (reference sequence). With 11 bases clipped from V and 1 base from J, the junction kept 9 bases outside the gene matches. The CDR3 contains 16 residues. CDR3 sequence reads: CAVTSGRSSSYNEQFF. The CDR3 coding sequence is TGTGCCGTGACTAGCGGGAGATCGTCGTCCTACAATGAGCAGTTCTTC.

The J gene is TRBJ2-1, the V gene TRBV18; D is perhaps TRBD2 (6 bases). The germline gives CDR1 KGHSH, CDR2 LQKENI. The CDR3 is made up of 15 amino acids. V was shortened by 3 bases and J by 9 bases, with 18 bases between the two germline ends. The CDR3, as DNA: TGTGCCAGCTCACCTCTGACGGGGGATAAGGGTGAGCAGTTCTTC. Translation: CASSPLTGDKGEQFF.

The rearrangement joins TRBV9 to TRBJ2-2, with a tentative D call TRBD1 (6 bases). Germline V gives CDR1 SGDLS, CDR2 YYNGEE. Trimming cost V 5 bases and J 0 bases, with 11 bases left between them. This CDR3 has 15 residues. The CDR3 reads CASRGGPANTGELFF. The CDR3 nucleotides are TGTGCCAGCAGAGGGGGACCGGCGAACACCGGGGAGCTGTTTTTT.

CDR3 protein: CASSSIGNPPREQYF. The CDR3 region has the DNA TGTGCCAGTAGCTCTATTGGGAACCCTCCTCGTGAGCAGTACTTC. The chain is built from TRBV19 and TRBJ2-7; D not certain. Trimming left V 6 bases short and J 7 bases short, with 22 bases between. The CDR3 covers 15 residues. Per germline, CDR1 LNHDA and CDR2 SQIVND (reference sequence). The full variable domain, with the rest looked up from reference TRBV19 and TRBJ2-7, is DGGITQSPKYLFRKEGQNVTLSCEQNLNHDAMYWYRQDPGQGLRLIYYSQIVNDFQKGDIAEGYSVSREKKESFPLTVTSAQKNPTAFYLCASSSIGNPPREQYFGPGTRLTVT.

V is TRBV24-1 and J is TRBJ2-2; D is tentatively TRBD1 or TRBD2 (5 bases each). The CDR3 runs 12 residues. V gave up 5 bases and J gave up 6 bases, with 6 bases separating them. Germline V CDR1 and CDR2: KGHDR, SFDVKD. In DNA, the CDR3 is TGTGCCACCAGTGGGGGGTCCGGGGAGCTGTTTTTT. It codes for CATSGGSGELFF.

J is TRBJ2-1 and V is TRBV9; a weak D match, TRBD2 (5 bases). Germline CDR1 reads SGDLS; CDR2 reads YYNGEE. The CDR3 has 12 residues. Trimming removed 4 bases from V and 10 bases from J, with 12 bases in between. CDR3 amino acids: CASSLPPGEQFF. As DNA, the CDR3 is TGTGCCAGCAGCCTCCCCCCGGGGGAGCAGTTCTTC.

The J gene is TRBJ2-7, the V gene TRBV7-9; D is undetermined. Germline CDR1 SEHNR, CDR2 FQNEAQ (reference sequence). There are 12 residues in the CDR3. Trimming cost V 4 bases and J 4 bases, with 8 bases left between them. The CDR3 protein is CASSSSRYEQYF. Here the CDR3 DNA reads TGTGCCAGCAGCTCCAGCAGGTACGAGCAGTACTTC.

This chain connects TRBV11-3 to TRBJ2-1, with D perhaps assigned TRBD1 or TRBD2 (5 bases each). Trimming left V 5 bases short and J 8 bases short, with 16 bases between. CDR1 and CDR2 (germline): SGHNT, YENEEA. This CDR3 is 14 amino acids long. The CDR3 loop reads CASSPRRGSDEQFF. The CDR3 bases are TGTGCCAGCAGCCCGAGACGGGGCTCGGATGAGCAGTTCTTC.

The chain joins TRBV7-9 to TRBJ2-3; TRBD2 agrees at 12 bases. Germline loops: CDR1 SEHNR, CDR2 FQNEAQ (reference sequence). CDR3 size: 16 residues. V shed 1 base, J shed 4 bases, and the junction held 3 bases outside the gene matches. DNA of the CDR3: TGTGCCAGCAGCTTAGGACTAGCGGGAGCCGCAGATACGCAGTATTTT. Translating it yields CASSLGLAGAADTQYF.

The chain links TRBV5-1 to TRBJ2-5; D not certain. The CDR3 is 14 residues long. The germline CDR1 and CDR2 sequences are SGHRS and YFSETQ. V was cut by 0 bases and J by 1 base, with 7 bases left in between. The DNA for the CDR3 is TGCGCCAGCAGCTTGGAGGCGGTCCAAGAGACCCAGTACTTC. Translation gives CASSLEAVQETQYF.

The CDR3 coding sequence is TGTGCCAGGACCAGGCTAGCGGGAGGCCCCGGGGAGCTGTTTTTT. It is translated as CARTRLAGGPGELFF. The rearrangement links TRBV27 to TRBJ2-2; TRBD2 matches at 11 bases. Trimming at V came to 9 bases and at J to 6 bases, leaving 9 bases not matched to a gene. Germline V gives CDR1 MNHEY, CDR2 SMNVEV (reference sequence). The CDR3 sequence is 15 residues long.

The V call is TRBV7-9, the J call TRBJ1-5; perhaps TRBD1 as D (5 bases). CDR1 and CDR2 from the germline V gene are SEHNR and FQNEAQ (reference sequence). The CDR3 has 12 amino acids. Trimming removed 5 bases from V and 15 bases from J, with 17 bases in between. This CDR3 reads CASSTSGATMHF. The CDR3 DNA reads as TGTGCCAGCAGCACTTCCGGGGCTACAATGCATTTT.

The sample holds a few counts of this clone. The chain combines TRBV24-1 with TRBJ2-5; D is ambiguous. V was cut by 4 bases and J by 5 bases, with 16 bases left in between. There are 15 residues in the CDR3. The germline V gene encodes CDR1 KGHDR and CDR2 SFDVKD. CDR3 nucleotides: TGTGCCACCAGTGACCCCGCCCGAAGGGCCGAGACCCAGTACTTC. It yields the protein CATSDPARRAETQYF.

The sample holds a few counts of this clone. The chain couples TRBV5-6 to TRBJ1-5, with 7 bases that match TRBD1. CDR1 is SGHDT, CDR2 YYEEEE, per germline. V lost 0 bases and J lost 4; bases outside the gene matches: 4. The CDR3 covers 15 residues. Written as DNA, the CDR3 is TGTGCCAGCAGCTTGGGGACAGGAGTTAATCAGCCCCAGCATTTT. Residues: CASSLGTGVNQPQHF.

V usage is TRBV10-1 and J usage is TRBJ1-1; 8 bases are a match to TRBD1. The ends lost 3 bases at V and 4 bases at J; junction bases unmatched: 1. The CDR3 consists of 13 residues. Germline V CDR1 and CDR2: WNHNN, SYGVQD (reference sequence). CDR3 residues: CASSDRGLTEAFF. The CDR3 DNA follows: TGCGCCAGCAGTGACAGGGGGCTCACTGAAGCTTTCTTT.

V and J are TRBV6-1 and TRBJ2-7, with 7 nucleotides matching TRBD1. V gave up 1 base and J gave up 5 bases; unmatched junction bases: 5. The CDR3 contains 14 residues. Germline CDR1 MNHNS, CDR2 SASEGT. CDR3 region: CASSEVQGNHEQYF. The CDR3 nucleotides read TGTGCCAGCAGTGAAGTACAGGGGAACCACGAGCAGTACTTC.